This TCR beta chain came from a study of blood T cell repertoires in COVID-19. This clone was observed once. As originally analysed: Nucleated cell number was recorded as an estimate derived from reference gene primer amplification. Clones were sequenced by immunoSEQ multiplex PCR, and TCRdb holds only the in-frame ones, with some missing. The V and J calls and clone size come from that table; D and trimming were worked out from the DNA. Of hundreds of thousands of clones in the sample, over 75% are singletons; the top ten hold 15%. The CDR3 is 13 residues long. Germline-derived CDR1 and CDR2 are SQVTM and ANQGSEA. The ends were cut back, 5 bases at V and 0 bases at J, with 8 bases in the middle. Participant ages covered about 18 to 89 years across 24 US areas. Cohort 3 recovery required two negative PCRs, clearance, or symptom resolution.

This TCR was recovered from a man aged 18 to 29 who had recovered from COVID-19. Material for sequencing was PBMCs or T cells enriched from blood (not recorded which). The chain is built from TRBV29-1 and TRBJ2-1; D unclear. In DNA form, the CDR3 reads TGCAGCGTTACGGTTAGCTCCTACAATGAGCAGTTCTTC. This encodes CSVTVSSYNEQFF.